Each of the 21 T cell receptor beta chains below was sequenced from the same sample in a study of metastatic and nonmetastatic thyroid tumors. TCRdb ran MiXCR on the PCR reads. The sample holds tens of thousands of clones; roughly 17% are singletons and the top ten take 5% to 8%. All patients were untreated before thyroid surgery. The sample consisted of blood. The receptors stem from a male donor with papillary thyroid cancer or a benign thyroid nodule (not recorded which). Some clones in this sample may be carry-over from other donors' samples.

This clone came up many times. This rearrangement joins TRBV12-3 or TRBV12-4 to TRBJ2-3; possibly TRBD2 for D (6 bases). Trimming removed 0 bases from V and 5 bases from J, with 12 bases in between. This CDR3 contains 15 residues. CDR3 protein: CASSLAGGRKDTQYF. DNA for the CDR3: TGTGCCAGCAGTTTAGCGGGAGGAAGGAAAGATACGCAGTATTTT.

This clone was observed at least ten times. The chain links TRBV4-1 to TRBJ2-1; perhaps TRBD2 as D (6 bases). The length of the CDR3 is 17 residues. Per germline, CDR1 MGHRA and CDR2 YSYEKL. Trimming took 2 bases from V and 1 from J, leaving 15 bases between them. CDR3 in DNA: TGCGCCAGCAGCCAACCCAGACTAGTGGCATCCTACAATGAGCAGTTCTTC. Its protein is CASSQPRLVASYNEQFF.

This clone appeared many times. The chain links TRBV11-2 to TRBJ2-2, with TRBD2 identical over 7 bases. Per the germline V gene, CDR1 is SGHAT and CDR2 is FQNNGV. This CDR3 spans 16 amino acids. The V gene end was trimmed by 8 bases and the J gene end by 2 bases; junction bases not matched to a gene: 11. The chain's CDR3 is CASGAFRGLNTGELFF. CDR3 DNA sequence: TGTGCCAGCGGAGCCTTCCGGGGACTAAACACCGGGGAGCTGTTTTTT.

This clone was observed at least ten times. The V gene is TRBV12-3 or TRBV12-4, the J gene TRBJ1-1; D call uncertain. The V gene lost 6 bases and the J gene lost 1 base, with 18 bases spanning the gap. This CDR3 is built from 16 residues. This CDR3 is CASSSSASGENTEAFF. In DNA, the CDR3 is TGTGCCAGCAGCTCATCTGCTTCGGGAGAGAACACTGAAGCTTTCTTT.

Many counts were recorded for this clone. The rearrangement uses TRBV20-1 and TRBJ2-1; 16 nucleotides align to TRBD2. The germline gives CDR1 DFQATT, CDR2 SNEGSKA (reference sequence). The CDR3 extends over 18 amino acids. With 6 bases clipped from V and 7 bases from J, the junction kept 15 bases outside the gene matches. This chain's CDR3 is CSAPGLAGGPSVRNEQFF. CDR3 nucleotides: TGCAGTGCCCCGGGACTAGCGGGAGGGCCTTCTGTAAGGAATGAGCAGTTCTTC.

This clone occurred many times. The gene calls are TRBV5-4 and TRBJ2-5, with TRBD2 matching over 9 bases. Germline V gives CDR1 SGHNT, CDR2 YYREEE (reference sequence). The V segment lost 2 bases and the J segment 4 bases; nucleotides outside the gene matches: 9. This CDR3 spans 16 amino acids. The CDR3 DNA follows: TGTGCCAGCAGCTTTAAAGCGGGAGGATACGGAGAGACCCAGTACTTC. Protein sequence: CASSFKAGGYGETQYF.

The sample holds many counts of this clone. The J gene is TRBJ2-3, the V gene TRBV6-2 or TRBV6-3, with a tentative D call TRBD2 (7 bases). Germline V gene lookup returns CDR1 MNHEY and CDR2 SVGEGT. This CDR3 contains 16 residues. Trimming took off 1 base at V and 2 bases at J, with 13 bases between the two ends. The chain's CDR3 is CASSYLAGALTDTQYF. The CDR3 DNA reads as TGTGCCAGCAGTTACTTGGCGGGGGCCCTCACAGATACGCAGTATTTT.

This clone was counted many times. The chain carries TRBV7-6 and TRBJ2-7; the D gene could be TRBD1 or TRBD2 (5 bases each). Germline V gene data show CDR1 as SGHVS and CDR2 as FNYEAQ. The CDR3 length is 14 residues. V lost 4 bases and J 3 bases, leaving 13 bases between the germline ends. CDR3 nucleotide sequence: TGTGCCAGCAGCTCCGAGGGGTCAGTCTACGAGCAGTACTTC. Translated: CASSSEGSVYEQYF.

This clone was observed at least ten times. In DNA, the CDR3 is TGTGCCAGCAGTTTAGGGTCAGCAATAAATTCACCCCTCCACTTT. It encodes CASSLGSAINSPLHF. The chain has TRBV27 and TRBJ1-6, with D unresolved. Germline V gene lookup returns CDR1 MNHEY and CDR2 SMNVEV (reference sequence). Trimming stripped 2 bases from V and 7 bases from J, with 12 bases between. The CDR3 runs to 15 residues.

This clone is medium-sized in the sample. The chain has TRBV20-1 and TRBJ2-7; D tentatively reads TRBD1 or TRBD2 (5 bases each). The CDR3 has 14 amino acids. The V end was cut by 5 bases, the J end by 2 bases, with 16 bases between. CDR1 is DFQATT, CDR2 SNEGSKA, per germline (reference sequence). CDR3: CSAPSGRLAYEQYF. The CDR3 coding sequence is TGCAGTGCTCCATCGGGACGCCTCGCCTACGAGCAGTACTTC.

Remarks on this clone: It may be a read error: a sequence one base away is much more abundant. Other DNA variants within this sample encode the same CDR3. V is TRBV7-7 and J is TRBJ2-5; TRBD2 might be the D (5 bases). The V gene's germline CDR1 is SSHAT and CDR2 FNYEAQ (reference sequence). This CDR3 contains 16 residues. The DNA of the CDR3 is TGTGCTAGCAGCTTAGCGAGTCGGGGTGCAGGAGAGACCCAGTACTTC. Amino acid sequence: CASSLASRGAGETQYF. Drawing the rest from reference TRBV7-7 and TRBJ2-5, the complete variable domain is GAGVSQSPRYKVTKRGQDVTLRCDPISSHATLYWYQQALGQGPEFLTYFNYEAQPDKSGLPSDRFSAERPEGSISTLTIQRTEQRDSAMYRCASSLASRGAGETQYFGPGTRLLVL.

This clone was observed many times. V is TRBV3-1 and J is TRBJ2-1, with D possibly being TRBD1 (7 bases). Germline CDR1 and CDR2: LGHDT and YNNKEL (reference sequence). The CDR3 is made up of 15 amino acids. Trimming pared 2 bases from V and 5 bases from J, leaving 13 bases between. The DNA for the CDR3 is TGTGCCAGCAGCCAATGGGGGGACAGCAACAATGAGCAGTTCTTC. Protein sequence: CASSQWGDSNNEQFF.

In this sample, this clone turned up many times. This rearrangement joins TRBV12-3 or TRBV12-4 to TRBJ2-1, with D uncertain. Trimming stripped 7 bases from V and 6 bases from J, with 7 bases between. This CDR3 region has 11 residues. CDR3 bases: TGTGCCAGCAAAGAAATCAATGAGCAGTTCTTC. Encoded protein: CASKEINEQFF.

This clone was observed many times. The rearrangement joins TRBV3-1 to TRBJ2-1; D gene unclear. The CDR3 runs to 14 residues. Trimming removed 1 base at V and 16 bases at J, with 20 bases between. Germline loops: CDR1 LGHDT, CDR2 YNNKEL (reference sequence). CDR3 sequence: CASSQGSRVVPNFF. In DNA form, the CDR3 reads TGTGCCAGCAGCCAAGGCTCCCGGGTAGTCCCCAACTTCTTC.

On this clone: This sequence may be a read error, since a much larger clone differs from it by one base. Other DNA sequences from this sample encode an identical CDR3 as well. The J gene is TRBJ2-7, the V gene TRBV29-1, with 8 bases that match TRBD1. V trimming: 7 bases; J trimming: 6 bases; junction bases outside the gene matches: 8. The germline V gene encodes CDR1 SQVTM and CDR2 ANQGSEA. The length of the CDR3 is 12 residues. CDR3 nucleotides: TGCAGCGCAGGGACAGGTGTAGGCGAGCAGTACTTC. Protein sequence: CSAGTGVGEQYF.

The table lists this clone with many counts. DNA for the CDR3: TGCGCCAGCAGCCAAGAGACCGACAGTTACAATGAAAAACTGTTTTTT. This translates into CASSQETDSYNEKLFF. The chain recombines TRBV4-1 with TRBJ1-4; maybe TRBD1 (5 bases). This CDR3 is built from 16 residues. From germline, CDR1 is MGHRA and CDR2 YSYEKL. The ends were cut back, 0 bases at V and 5 bases at J, with 13 bases in the middle.

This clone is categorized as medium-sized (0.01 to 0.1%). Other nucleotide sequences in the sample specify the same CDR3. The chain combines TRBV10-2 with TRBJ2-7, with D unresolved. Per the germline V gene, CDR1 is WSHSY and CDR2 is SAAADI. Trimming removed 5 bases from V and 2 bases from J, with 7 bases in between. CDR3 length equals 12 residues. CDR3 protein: CASSSTPYEQYF. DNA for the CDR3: TGCGCCAGCAGTTCTACACCCTACGAGCAGTACTTC.

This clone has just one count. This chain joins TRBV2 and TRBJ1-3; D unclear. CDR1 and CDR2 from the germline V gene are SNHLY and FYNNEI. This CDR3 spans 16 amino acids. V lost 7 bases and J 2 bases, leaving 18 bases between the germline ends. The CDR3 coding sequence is TGTGCCAGCATCCCCCTTGGGGTGGCTCCTGGAAACACCATATATTTT. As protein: CASIPLGVAPGNTIYF. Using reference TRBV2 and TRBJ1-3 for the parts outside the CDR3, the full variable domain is EPEVTQTPSHQVTQMGQEVILRCVPISNHLYFYWYRQILGQKVEFLVSFYNNEISEKSEIFDDQFSVERPDGSNFTLKIRSTKLEDSAMYFCASIPLGVAPGNTIYFGEGSWLTVV.

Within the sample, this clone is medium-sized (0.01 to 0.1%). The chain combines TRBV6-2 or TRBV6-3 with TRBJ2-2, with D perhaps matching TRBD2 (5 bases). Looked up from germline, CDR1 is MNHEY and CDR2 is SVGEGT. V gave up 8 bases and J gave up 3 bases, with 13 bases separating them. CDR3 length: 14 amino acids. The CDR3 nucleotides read TGTGCCAGCCGTGAGAGCGGTGACACCGGGGAGCTGTTTTTT. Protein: CASRESGDTGELFF.

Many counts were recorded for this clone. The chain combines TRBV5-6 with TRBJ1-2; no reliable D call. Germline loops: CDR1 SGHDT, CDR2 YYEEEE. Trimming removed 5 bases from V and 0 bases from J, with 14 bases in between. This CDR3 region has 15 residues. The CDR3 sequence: CASSRFARTNYGYTF. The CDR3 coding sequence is TGTGCCAGCAGTCGTTTTGCCAGAACTAACTATGGCTACACCTTC.

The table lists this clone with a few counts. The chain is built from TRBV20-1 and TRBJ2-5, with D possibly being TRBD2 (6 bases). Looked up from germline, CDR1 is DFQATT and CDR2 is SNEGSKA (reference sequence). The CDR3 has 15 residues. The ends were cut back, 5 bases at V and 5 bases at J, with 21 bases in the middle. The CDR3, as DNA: TGCAGTGCTCTAAATCCGGGGTGTGGGAGGGAGACCCAGTACTTC. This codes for CSALNPGCGRETQYF.